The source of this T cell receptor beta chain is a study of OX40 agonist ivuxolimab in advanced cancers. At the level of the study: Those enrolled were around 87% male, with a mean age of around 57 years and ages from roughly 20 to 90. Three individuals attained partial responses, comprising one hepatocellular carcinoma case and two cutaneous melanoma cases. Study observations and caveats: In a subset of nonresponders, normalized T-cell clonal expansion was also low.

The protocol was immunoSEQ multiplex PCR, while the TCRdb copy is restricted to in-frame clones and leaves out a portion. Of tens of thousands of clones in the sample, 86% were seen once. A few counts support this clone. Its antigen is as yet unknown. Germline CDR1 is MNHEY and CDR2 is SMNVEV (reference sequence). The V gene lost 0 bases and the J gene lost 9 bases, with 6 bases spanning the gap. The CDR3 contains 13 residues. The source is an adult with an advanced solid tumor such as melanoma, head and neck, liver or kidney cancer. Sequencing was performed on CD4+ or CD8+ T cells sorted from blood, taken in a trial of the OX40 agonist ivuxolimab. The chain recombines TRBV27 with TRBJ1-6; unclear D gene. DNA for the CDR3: TGTGCCAGCAGTTTATCGGGCGGTTCACCCCTCCACTTT. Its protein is CASSLSGGSPLHF.